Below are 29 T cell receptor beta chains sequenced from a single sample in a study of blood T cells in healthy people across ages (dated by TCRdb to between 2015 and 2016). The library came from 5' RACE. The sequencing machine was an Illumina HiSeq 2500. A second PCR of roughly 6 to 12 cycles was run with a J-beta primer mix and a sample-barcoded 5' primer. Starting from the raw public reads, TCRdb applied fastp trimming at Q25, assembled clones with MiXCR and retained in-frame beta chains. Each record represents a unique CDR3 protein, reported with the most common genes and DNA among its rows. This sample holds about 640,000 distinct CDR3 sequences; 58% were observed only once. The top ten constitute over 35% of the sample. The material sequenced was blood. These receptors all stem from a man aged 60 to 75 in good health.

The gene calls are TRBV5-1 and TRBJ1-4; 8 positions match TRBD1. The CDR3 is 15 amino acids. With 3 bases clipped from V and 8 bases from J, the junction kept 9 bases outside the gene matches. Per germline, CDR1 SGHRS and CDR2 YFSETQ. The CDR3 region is CASSWGQVGEEKLFF. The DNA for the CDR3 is TGCGCCAGCAGCTGGGGACAGGTGGGAGAAGAAAAACTGTTTTTT.

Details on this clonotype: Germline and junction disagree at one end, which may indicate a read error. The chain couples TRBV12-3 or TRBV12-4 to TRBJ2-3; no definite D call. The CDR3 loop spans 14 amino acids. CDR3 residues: CASSAALNTDTRYF. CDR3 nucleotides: TGTGCCAGCAGCGCGGCTCTAAACACAGATACGCGGTATTTT.

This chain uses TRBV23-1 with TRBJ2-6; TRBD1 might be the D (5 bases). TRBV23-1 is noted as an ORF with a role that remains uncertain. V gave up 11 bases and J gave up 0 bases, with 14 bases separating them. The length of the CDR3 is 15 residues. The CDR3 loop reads CAVDSPGSGANVLTF. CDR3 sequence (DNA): TGCGCCGTAGACAGTCCAGGCTCTGGGGCCAACGTCCTGACTTTC.

The CDR3 is CASSLHQGYTF. The DNA for the CDR3 is TGTGCCAGCAGCCTTCACCAAGGCTACACCTTC. This rearrangement joins TRBV3-1 to TRBJ1-2; D remains ambiguous. Trimming stripped 4 bases from V and 8 bases from J, with 8 bases between. This CDR3 is 11 amino acids long. Germline V gene sequence: CDR1 LGHDT, CDR2 YNNKEL (reference sequence).

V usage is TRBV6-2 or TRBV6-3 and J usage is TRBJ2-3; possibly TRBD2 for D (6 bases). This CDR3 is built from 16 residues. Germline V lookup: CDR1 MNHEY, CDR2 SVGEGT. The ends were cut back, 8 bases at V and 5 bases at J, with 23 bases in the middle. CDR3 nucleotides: TGTGCCAGCCAAAAAGACACTAGCCCGGCGGTAGATACGCAGTATTTT. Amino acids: CASQKDTSPAVDTQYF.

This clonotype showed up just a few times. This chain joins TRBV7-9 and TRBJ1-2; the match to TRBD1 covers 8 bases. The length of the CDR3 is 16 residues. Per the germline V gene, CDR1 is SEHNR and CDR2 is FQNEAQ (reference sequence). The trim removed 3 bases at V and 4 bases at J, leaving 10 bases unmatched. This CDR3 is CASSFQDRVVSYGYTF. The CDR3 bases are TGTGCCAGCAGCTTCCAGGACAGGGTGGTGAGCTATGGCTACACCTTC.

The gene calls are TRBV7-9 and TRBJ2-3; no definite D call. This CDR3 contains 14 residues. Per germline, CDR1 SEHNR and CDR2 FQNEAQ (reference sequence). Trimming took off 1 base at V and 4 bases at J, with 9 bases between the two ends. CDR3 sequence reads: CASSLGSISDTQYF. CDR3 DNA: TGTGCCAGCAGCTTAGGGAGTATTTCAGATACGCAGTATTTT.

The CDR3 reads CASSGGSRTQYF. The CDR3 nucleotides are TGTGCCAGCAGTGGGGGAAGTCGGACCCAGTACTTC. The V gene is TRBV3-1, the J gene TRBJ2-7, with D possibly being TRBD1 or TRBD2 (5 bases each). The DNA end favors TRBJ2-5, so the J call may be wrong. Per the germline V gene, CDR1 is LGHDT and CDR2 is YNNKEL (reference sequence). The CDR3 length is 12 residues.

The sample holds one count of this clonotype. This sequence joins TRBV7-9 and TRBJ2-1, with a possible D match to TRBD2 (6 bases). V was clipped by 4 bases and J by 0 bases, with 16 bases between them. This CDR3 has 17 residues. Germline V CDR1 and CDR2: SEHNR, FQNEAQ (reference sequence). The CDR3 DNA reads TGTGCCAGCAGCTCCGCCCGCGGGGTGAGCTCCTACAATGAGCAGTTCTTC. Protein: CASSSARGVSSYNEQFF.

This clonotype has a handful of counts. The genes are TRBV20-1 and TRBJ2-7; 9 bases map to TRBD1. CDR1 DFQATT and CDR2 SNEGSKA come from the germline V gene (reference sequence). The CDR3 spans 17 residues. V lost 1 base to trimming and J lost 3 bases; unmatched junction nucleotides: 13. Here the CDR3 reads CSARGGGQGFSDYEQYF. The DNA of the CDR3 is TGCAGTGCTAGAGGGGGTGGACAGGGGTTCTCGGACTACGAGCAGTACTTC.

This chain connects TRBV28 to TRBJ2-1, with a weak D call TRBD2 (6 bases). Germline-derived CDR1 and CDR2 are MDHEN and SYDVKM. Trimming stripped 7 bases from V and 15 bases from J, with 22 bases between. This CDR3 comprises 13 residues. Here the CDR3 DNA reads TGTGCCAGCACCTCTGCCCAGCGGGCGGGTCCGTTCTTC. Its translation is CASTSAQRAGPFF.

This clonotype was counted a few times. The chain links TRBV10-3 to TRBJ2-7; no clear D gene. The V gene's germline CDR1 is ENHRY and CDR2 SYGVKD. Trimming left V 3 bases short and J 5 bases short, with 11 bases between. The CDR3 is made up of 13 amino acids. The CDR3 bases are TGTGCCATCAGTGAAAATCTATCTAACGAGCAGTACTTC. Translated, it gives CAISENLSNEQYF.

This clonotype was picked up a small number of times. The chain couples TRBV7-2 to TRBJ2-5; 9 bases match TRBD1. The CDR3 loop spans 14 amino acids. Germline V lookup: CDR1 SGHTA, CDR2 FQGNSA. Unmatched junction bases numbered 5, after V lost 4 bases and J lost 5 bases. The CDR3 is CASSSQGASETQYF. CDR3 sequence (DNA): TGTGCCAGCAGCTCACAGGGGGCGTCGGAGACCCAGTACTTC.

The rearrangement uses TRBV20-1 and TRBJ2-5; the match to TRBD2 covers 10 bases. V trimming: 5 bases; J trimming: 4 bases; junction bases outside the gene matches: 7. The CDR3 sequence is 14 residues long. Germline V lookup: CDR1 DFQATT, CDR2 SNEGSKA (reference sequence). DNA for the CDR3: TGCAGTGCTGGCGGACTAGCGGTTTCAGAGACCCAGTACTTC. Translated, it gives CSAGGLAVSETQYF.

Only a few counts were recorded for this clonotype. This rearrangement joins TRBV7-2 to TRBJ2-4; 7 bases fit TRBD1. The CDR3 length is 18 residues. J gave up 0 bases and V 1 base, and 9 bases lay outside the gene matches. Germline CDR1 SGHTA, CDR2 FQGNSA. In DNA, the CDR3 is TGTGCCAGCAGCTTAGTTCCCGGGACAGCGCTAGCCAAAAACATTCAGTACTTC. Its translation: CASSLVPGTALAKNIQYF.

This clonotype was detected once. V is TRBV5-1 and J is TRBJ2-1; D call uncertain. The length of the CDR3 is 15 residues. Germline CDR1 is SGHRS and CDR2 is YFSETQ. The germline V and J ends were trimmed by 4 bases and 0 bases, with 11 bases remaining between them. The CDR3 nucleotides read TGCGCCAGCAGCAAAGAGCCTAGCTCCTACAATGAGCAGTTCTTC. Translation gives CASSKEPSSYNEQFF.

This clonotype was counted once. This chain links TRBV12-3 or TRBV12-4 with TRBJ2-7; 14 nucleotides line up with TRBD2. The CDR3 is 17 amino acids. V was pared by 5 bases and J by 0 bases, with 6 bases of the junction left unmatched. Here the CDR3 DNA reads TGTGCCAGCAGTCCCCGACTAGCGGGGGGGCTCTCCTACGAGCAGTACTTC. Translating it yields CASSPRLAGGLSYEQYF.

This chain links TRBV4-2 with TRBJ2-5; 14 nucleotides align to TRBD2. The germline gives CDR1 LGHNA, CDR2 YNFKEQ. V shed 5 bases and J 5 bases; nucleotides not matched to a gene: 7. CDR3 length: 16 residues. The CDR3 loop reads CASSARLAGGYETQYF. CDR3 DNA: TGTGCCAGCAGCGCACGACTAGCGGGGGGGTATGAGACCCAGTACTTC.

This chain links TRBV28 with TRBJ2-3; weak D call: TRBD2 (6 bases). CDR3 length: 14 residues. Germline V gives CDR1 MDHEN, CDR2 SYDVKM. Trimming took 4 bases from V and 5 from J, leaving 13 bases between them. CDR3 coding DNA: TGTGCCAGCAGTTGGGGACTGCGTGGAGATACGCAGTATTTT. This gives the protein CASSWGLRGDTQYF.

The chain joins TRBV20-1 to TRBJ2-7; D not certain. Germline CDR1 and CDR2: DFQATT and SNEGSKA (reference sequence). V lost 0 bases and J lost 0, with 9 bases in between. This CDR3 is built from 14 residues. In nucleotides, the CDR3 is TGCAGTGCTAGAGATCCTAGGAGCTCCTACGAGCAGTACTTC. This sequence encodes CSARDPRSSYEQYF.

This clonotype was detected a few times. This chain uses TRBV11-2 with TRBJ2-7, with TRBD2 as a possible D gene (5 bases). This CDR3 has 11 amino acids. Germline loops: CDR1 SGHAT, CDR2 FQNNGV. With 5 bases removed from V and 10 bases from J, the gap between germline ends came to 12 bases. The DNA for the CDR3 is TGTGCCAGCAGCCCCCGGGGAGTACAGTACTTC. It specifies CASSPRGVQYF.

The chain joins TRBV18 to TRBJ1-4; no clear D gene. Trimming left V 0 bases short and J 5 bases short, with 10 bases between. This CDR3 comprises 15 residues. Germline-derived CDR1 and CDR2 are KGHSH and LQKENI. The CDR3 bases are TGTGCCAGCTCACCACCGGCAGAGAGAAATGAAAAACTGTTTTTT. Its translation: CASSPPAERNEKLFF.

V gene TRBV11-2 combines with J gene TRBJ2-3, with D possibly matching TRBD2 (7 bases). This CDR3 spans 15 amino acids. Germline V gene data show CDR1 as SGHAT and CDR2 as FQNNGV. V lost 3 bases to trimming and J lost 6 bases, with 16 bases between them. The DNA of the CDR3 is TGTGCCAGCAGCTTGGGGGCGGGAGCAATCGATACGCAGTATTTT. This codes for CASSLGAGAIDTQYF.

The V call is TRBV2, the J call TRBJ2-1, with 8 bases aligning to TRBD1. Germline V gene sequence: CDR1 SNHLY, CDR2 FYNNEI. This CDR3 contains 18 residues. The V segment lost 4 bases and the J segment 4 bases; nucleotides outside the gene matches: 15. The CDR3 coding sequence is TGTGCCAGCAGTGGCCAGACAGGGGCCCAATCCATTTACAATGAGCAGTTCTTC. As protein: CASSGQTGAQSIYNEQFF.

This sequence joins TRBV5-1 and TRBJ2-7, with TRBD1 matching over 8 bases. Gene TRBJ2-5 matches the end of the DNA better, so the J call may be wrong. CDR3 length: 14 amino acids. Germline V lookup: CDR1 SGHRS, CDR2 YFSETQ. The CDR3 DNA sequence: TGCGCCAGCAGCTGGAGGACAGGGCCGGAGACCCAGTACTTC. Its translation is CASSWRTGPETQYF.

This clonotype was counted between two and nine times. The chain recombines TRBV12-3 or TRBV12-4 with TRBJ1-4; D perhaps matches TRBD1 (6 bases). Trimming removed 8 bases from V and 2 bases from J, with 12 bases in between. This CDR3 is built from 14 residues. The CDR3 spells CASGDQGTNEKLFF. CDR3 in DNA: TGTGCCAGCGGGGACCAGGGGACTAATGAAAAACTGTTTTTT.

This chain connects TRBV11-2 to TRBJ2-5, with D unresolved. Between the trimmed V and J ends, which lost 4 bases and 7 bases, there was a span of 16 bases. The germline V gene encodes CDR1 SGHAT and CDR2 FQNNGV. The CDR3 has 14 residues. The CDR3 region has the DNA TGTGCCAGCAGCTACGGGTCTACAGTAGGGACCCAGTACTTC. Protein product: CASSYGSTVGTQYF.

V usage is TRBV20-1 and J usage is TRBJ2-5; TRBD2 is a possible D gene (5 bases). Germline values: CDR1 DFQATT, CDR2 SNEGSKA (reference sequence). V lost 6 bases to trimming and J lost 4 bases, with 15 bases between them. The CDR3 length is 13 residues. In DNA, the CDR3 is TGCAGTGCCAACAACGGGGATCGAGAGACCCAGTACTTC. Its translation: CSANNGDRETQYF.

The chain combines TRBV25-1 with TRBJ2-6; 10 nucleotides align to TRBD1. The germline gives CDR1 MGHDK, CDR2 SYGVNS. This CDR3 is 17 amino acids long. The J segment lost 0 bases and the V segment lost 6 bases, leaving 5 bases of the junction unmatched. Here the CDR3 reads CASSRDRGPSGANVLTF. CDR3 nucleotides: TGTGCCAGCAGCCGGGACAGGGGCCCCTCTGGGGCCAACGTCCTGACTTTC.